The rows below give T cell receptor beta chains drawn from one sample of a study of identical twins. TCRdb itself ran the 5' RACE reads through MiXCR, one entry per CDR3 protein. The data contain 200,000 or so distinct CDR3 sequences, 7.5% of them seen just once; the ten biggest clones take up less than 2.5%. Separately, the same data were catalogued under a study of yellow fever vaccine responses in identical twins.

The specimen was memory (CD45RO+) T cells sorted from blood. Source of these receptors: a woman between 18 and 30 years old in good health. The CDR3 runs from the conserved cysteine through the conserved F or W. Each record gives: D gene, J gene, clone size, V gene, CDR3 length, CDR3 protein, CDR3 DNA. D genes are given only for firm matches. Not every row has a clone size; where given, it reads once, few, many or a size class.

d_call: TRBD1; j_call: TRBJ2-7; clone_size: -; v_call: TRBV2; cdr3_length: 16; cdr3_aa: CASSEQLGTAFREQYF; cdr3_nt: TGTGCCAGCAGTGAACAACTCGGGACAGCTTTTCGGGAGCAGTACTTC
d_call: TRBD2; j_call: TRBJ2-3; clone_size: -; v_call: TRBV20-1; cdr3_length: 20; cdr3_aa: CSARDQEKRLAGGDTDTQYF; cdr3_nt: TGCAGTGCTAGAGACCAAGAAAAAAGACTAGCGGGGGGAGACACAGATACGCAGTATTTT
d_call: -; j_call: TRBJ2-5; clone_size: many; v_call: TRBV29-1; cdr3_length: 13; cdr3_aa: CSVEMGRMKTQYF; cdr3_nt: TGCAGCGTTGAAATGGGGAGGATGAAGACCCAGTACTTC
d_call: -; j_call: TRBJ2-3; clone_size: -; v_call: TRBV5-1; cdr3_length: 13; cdr3_aa: CASSLEPTDTQYF; cdr3_nt: TGCGCCAGCAGCTTGGAGCCAACAGATACGCAGTATTTT
d_call: -; j_call: TRBJ1-1; clone_size: few; v_call: TRBV7-3; cdr3_length: 13; cdr3_aa: CASSLREGVEAFF; cdr3_nt: TGTGCCAGCAGCTTAAGGGAAGGCGTTGAAGCTTTCTTT
d_call: TRBD1; j_call: TRBJ2-2; clone_size: many; v_call: TRBV6-2/TRBV6-3; cdr3_length: 13; cdr3_aa: CASKDRDTGELFF; cdr3_nt: TGTGCCAGCAAGGACAGGGATACCGGGGAGCTGTTTTTT
d_call: -; j_call: TRBJ2-5; clone_size: -; v_call: TRBV5-5; cdr3_length: 13; cdr3_aa: CAMGPGLVETQYF; cdr3_nt: TGTGCCATGGGCCCCGGGCTCGTAGAGACCCAGTACTTC
d_call: -; j_call: TRBJ2-7; clone_size: -; v_call: TRBV28; cdr3_length: 12; cdr3_aa: CASSFGFYEQYF; cdr3_nt: TGTGCCAGCAGTTTCGGTTTCTACGAGCAGTACTTC
d_call: TRBD2; j_call: TRBJ2-1; clone_size: -; v_call: TRBV20-1; cdr3_length: 19; cdr3_aa: CSARPGLAGKSGLYNEQFF; cdr3_nt: TGCAGTGCTAGGCCGGGACTAGCGGGAAAGTCTGGCCTCTACAATGAGCAGTTCTTC
d_call: -; j_call: TRBJ1-5; clone_size: -; v_call: TRBV28; cdr3_length: 16; cdr3_aa: CASKNGVTASNQPQHF; cdr3_nt: TGTGCCAGCAAGAATGGGGTGACGGCGAGCAATCAGCCCCAGCATTTT
d_call: -; j_call: TRBJ2-7; clone_size: few; v_call: TRBV5-1; cdr3_length: 14; cdr3_aa: CASSNAGTSREQYF; cdr3_nt: TGCGCCAGCAGCAACGCCGGGACATCCCGGGAGCAGTACTTC
d_call: -; j_call: TRBJ2-7; clone_size: many; v_call: TRBV4-2; cdr3_length: 16; cdr3_aa: CASSQDPGLSSYEQYF; cdr3_nt: TGTGCCAGCAGCCAAGACCCGGGCCTAAGCTCCTACGAGCAGTACTTC
d_call: -; j_call: TRBJ2-2; clone_size: few; v_call: TRBV20-1; cdr3_length: 18; cdr3_aa: CSASPGWETGPNTGELFF; cdr3_nt: TGCAGTGCCTCCCCGGGGTGGGAGACAGGCCCCAACACCGGGGAGCTGTTTTTT
d_call: TRBD1; j_call: TRBJ1-1; clone_size: few; v_call: TRBV12-3/TRBV12-4; cdr3_length: 13; cdr3_aa: CASSTDRDTEAFF; cdr3_nt: TGTGCCAGCAGTACGGACAGGGACACTGAAGCTTTCTTT
d_call: -; j_call: TRBJ2-5; clone_size: few; v_call: TRBV5-6; cdr3_length: 19; cdr3_aa: CASSGGPGRVSLIGETQYF; cdr3_nt: TGTGCCAGCAGCGGGGGGCCGGGGCGCGTATCCTTAATTGGAGAGACCCAGTACTTC
d_call: TRBD2; j_call: TRBJ2-1; clone_size: many; v_call: TRBV20-1; cdr3_length: 11; cdr3_aa: CSGLAGPKQFF; cdr3_nt: TGCAGTGGGCTAGCGGGCCCCAAGCAGTTCTTC
d_call: TRBD1; j_call: TRBJ1-2; clone_size: few; v_call: TRBV5-1; cdr3_length: 15; cdr3_aa: CASSLETGGLSGYTF; cdr3_nt: TGCGCCAGCAGCTTGGAAACAGGGGGTTTGAGTGGCTACACCTTC
d_call: TRBD2; j_call: TRBJ2-3; clone_size: -; v_call: TRBV6-4; cdr3_length: 14; cdr3_aa: CASSDSGGANTQYF; cdr3_nt: TGTGCCAGCAGTGACTCCGGGGGGGCCAACACGCAGTATTTT
d_call: TRBD1; j_call: TRBJ1-4; clone_size: -; v_call: TRBV20-1; cdr3_length: 16; cdr3_aa: CSAKSPGGRTNEKLFF; cdr3_nt: TGCAGTGCTAAAAGTCCAGGGGGGAGGACTAATGAAAAACTGTTTTTT
d_call: -; j_call: TRBJ1-1; clone_size: many; v_call: TRBV3-2; cdr3_length: 15; cdr3_aa: CASSQSGSRNTEAFF; cdr3_nt: TGTGCCAGCAGCCAATCGGGGTCCCGTAACACTGAAGCTTTCTTT
d_call: TRBD1; j_call: TRBJ1-1; clone_size: many; v_call: TRBV20-1; cdr3_length: 13; cdr3_aa: CSYNRGGYTEAFF; cdr3_nt: TGCAGTTACAACAGGGGAGGCTACACTGAAGCTTTCTTT
d_call: TRBD2; j_call: TRBJ2-1; clone_size: many; v_call: TRBV28; cdr3_length: 14; cdr3_aa: CASSGRTTYNEQFF; cdr3_nt: TGTGCCAGTAGCGGGAGGACTACCTACAATGAGCAGTTCTTC
d_call: TRBD1; j_call: TRBJ2-7; clone_size: medium-sized; v_call: TRBV6-4; cdr3_length: 13; cdr3_aa: CASFPRGCYEQYF; cdr3_nt: TGTGCCAGCTTCCCCAGGGGGTGCTACGAGCAGTACTTC
d_call: -; j_call: TRBJ2-1; clone_size: -; v_call: TRBV5-1; cdr3_length: 14; cdr3_aa: CASKGGVTYNEQFF; cdr3_nt: TGCGCCAGCAAAGGCGGGGTGACCTACAATGAGCAGTTCTTC
d_call: TRBD2; j_call: TRBJ2-1; clone_size: -; v_call: TRBV20-1; cdr3_length: 16; cdr3_aa: CSARDLGGASYNEQFF; cdr3_nt: TGCAGTGCTAGAGATCTCGGGGGGGCCTCCTACAATGAGCAGTTCTTC
d_call: -; j_call: TRBJ2-7; clone_size: -; v_call: TRBV2; cdr3_length: 12; cdr3_aa: CASSVLGNEQYF; cdr3_nt: TGTGCCAGCAGTGTGCTGGGGAACGAGCAGTACTTC
d_call: TRBD1; j_call: TRBJ1-6; clone_size: many; v_call: TRBV3-1; cdr3_length: 15; cdr3_aa: CASSHGQVKNSPLHF; cdr3_nt: TGTGCCAGCAGCCACGGACAGGTCAAGAATTCACCCCTCCACTTT
d_call: TRBD2; j_call: TRBJ2-2; clone_size: many; v_call: TRBV9; cdr3_length: 15; cdr3_aa: CASSMGLVGTGELFF; cdr3_nt: TGTGCCAGCAGCATGGGACTAGTGGGTACCGGGGAGCTGTTTTTT
d_call: TRBD2; j_call: TRBJ2-3; clone_size: -; v_call: TRBV20-1; cdr3_length: 19; cdr3_aa: CSATKTPSGRILTTDTQYF; cdr3_nt: TGCAGTGCCACAAAAACCCCTAGCGGACGTATACTTACCACAGATACGCAGTATTTT
d_call: -; j_call: TRBJ1-1; clone_size: many; v_call: TRBV11-2; cdr3_length: 17; cdr3_aa: CASSLGSGMTGNTEAFF; cdr3_nt: TGTGCCAGCAGCTTAGGCTCCGGGATGACAGGGAACACTGAAGCTTTCTTT
d_call: TRBD2; j_call: TRBJ2-7; clone_size: once; v_call: TRBV6-1; cdr3_length: 18; cdr3_aa: CASSRIAGVARGAPEQYF; cdr3_nt: TGTGCCAGCAGCCGGATTGCGGGGGTTGCGCGGGGGGCCCCAGAGCAGTACTTC
d_call: -; j_call: TRBJ1-2; clone_size: few; v_call: TRBV3-1; cdr3_length: 14; cdr3_aa: CASSQDTGLYGYTF; cdr3_nt: TGTGCCAGCAGCCAAGATACGGGGCTCTATGGCTACACCTTC
d_call: -; j_call: TRBJ1-1; clone_size: -; v_call: TRBV29-1; cdr3_length: 12; cdr3_aa: CSATTGITEAFF; cdr3_nt: TGCAGCGCCACAACAGGGATCACTGAAGCTTTCTTT
d_call: -; j_call: TRBJ2-1; clone_size: -; v_call: TRBV27; cdr3_length: 16; cdr3_aa: CASSLSERGSYNEQFF; cdr3_nt: TGTGCCAGCAGTTTGTCCGAGAGAGGCTCCTACAATGAGCAGTTCTTC
d_call: TRBD2; j_call: TRBJ2-7; clone_size: many; v_call: TRBV5-1; cdr3_length: 15; cdr3_aa: CASSSSGIDSYEQYF; cdr3_nt: TGCGCCAGCAGCTCCAGCGGGATTGACTCCTACGAGCAGTACTTC
d_call: -; j_call: TRBJ1-5; clone_size: -; v_call: TRBV25-1; cdr3_length: 16; cdr3_aa: CASSEGRGDSNQPQHF; cdr3_nt: TGTGCCAGCAGTGAGGGTAGGGGGGACTCCAATCAGCCCCAGCATTTT
d_call: TRBD2; j_call: TRBJ2-3; clone_size: many; v_call: TRBV4-1; cdr3_length: 16; cdr3_aa: CASSLLSGSFTDTQYF; cdr3_nt: TGCGCCAGCAGCCTGCTTAGCGGGAGCTTCACAGATACGCAGTATTTT
d_call: -; j_call: TRBJ1-5; clone_size: many; v_call: TRBV5-6; cdr3_length: 13; cdr3_aa: CASSFGQYQPQHF; cdr3_nt: TGTGCCAGCAGCTTTGGACAGTATCAGCCCCAGCATTTT
d_call: -; j_call: TRBJ1-5; clone_size: -; v_call: TRBV7-2; cdr3_length: 14; cdr3_aa: CASSLSRGNQPQHF; cdr3_nt: TGTGCCAGCAGCTTATCTAGGGGCAATCAGCCCCAGCATTTT
d_call: -; j_call: TRBJ2-2; clone_size: few; v_call: TRBV12-3/TRBV12-4; cdr3_length: 14; cdr3_aa: CASRSRMEGGELFF; cdr3_nt: TGTGCCAGCAGGTCCCGGATGGAAGGCGGGGAGCTGTTTTTT
d_call: -; j_call: TRBJ2-1; clone_size: many; v_call: TRBV7-6; cdr3_length: 15; cdr3_aa: CASSSVATPQNEQFF; cdr3_nt: TGTGCCAGCAGCTCAGTAGCGACACCCCAAAATGAGCAGTTCTTC
d_call: TRBD2; j_call: TRBJ2-1; clone_size: many; v_call: TRBV15; cdr3_length: 17; cdr3_aa: CATSRDTGTSAYNEQFF; cdr3_nt: TGTGCCACCAGCAGAGACACAGGGACTAGCGCCTACAATGAGCAGTTCTTC